The 26 T cell receptor beta chains listed next were all sequenced from one sample in a study of metastatic and nonmetastatic thyroid tumors (dated by TCRdb to the early 2020s). None of the patients had been given any treatment before thyroid surgery. The protocol used for the library was PCR. The sequencing machine was an Illumina HiSeq 4000. TCRdb reanalyzed the raw reads on its own, using fastp at Q25 for trimming and MiXCR for clone calling, and kept in-frame beta chains. Within this sample are 8,500 to 13,000 clones, with 25% to 35% of them counted one time only. The top ten clonotypes cover 8% to 11% of the sample. The material sequenced was tumor tissue. The receptors were sampled from a male donor with papillary thyroid cancer or a benign thyroid nodule (not recorded which). Some clones in this sample may be carry-over from other donors' samples.

The CDR3: CASSQRGARSGENIQYF. In DNA form, the CDR3 reads TGCGCCAGCAGCCAAAGGGGAGCGCGGTCTGGGGAAAACATTCAGTACTTC. This chain connects TRBV4-1 to TRBJ2-4, with D possibly being TRBD1 or TRBD2 (5 bases each). V lost 2 bases and J lost 5, with 19 bases in between. Germline CDR1 and CDR2: MGHRA and YSYEKL. This CDR3 region has 17 residues.

The gene calls are TRBV13 and TRBJ2-2, with 12 bases identical to TRBD2. CDR3 size: 20 residues. Trimming removed 5 bases from V and 5 bases from J; junction bases left unmatched: 18. Germline V gene sequence: CDR1 PRHDT, CDR2 FYEKMQ (reference sequence). This CDR3 is CASSLRLAGALSKHTGELFF. CDR3 coding DNA: TGTGCCAGCAGCCTGAGACTAGCGGGAGCCCTCTCGAAGCATACCGGGGAGCTGTTTTTT.

Only a few counts were recorded for this clone. A much larger clone lies one base from this, so it may be a read error. The chain links TRBV7-2 to TRBJ2-1; D not resolved. The CDR3 covers 13 residues. The V gene lost 0 bases and the J gene lost 6 bases, with 6 bases spanning the gap. Germline V gives CDR1 SGHTA, CDR2 FQGNSA. Here the CDR3 DNA reads TGTGCCAGCAGCTTAGCCTCGGGCAATGAGCAGTTCTTC. This sequence encodes CASSLASGNEQFF.

The chain recombines TRBV20-1 with TRBJ1-5; TRBD1 is a possible D gene (5 bases). The V end lost 5 bases, the J end lost 12 bases, and 29 bases lay between the germline ends. Germline V gene lookup returns CDR1 DFQATT and CDR2 SNEGSKA (reference sequence). This CDR3 comprises 16 residues. For the CDR3, the DNA is TGCAGTGCTTCACAGCAGGGTTCAGGATACCTACAGAACCAGCATTTT. Amino acids: CSASQQGSGYLQNQHF.

This clone was seen a handful of times. The V gene is TRBV6-1, the J gene TRBJ2-7; possible D gene TRBD2, 7 bases. The CDR3 length is 14 residues. V was pared by 5 bases and J by 5 bases, with 16 bases between. Germline V gene data show CDR1 as MNHNS and CDR2 as SASEGT. CDR3 residues: CASSPLGEGDEQYF. DNA for the CDR3: TGTGCCAGCAGTCCACTAGGGGAGGGGGACGAGCAGTACTTC.

This clone showed up just a few times. This may stem from a read error, because a much larger clone lies one nucleotide away. The V gene is TRBV2, the J gene TRBJ2-3; D perhaps matches TRBD2 (5 bases). The CDR3 runs to 13 residues. Germline CDR1 and CDR2: SNHLY and FYNNEI. CDR3 in amino acids: CTSGGFSTDTQYF. DNA for the CDR3: TGTACCAGCGGAGGTTTCAGCACAGATACGCAGTATTTT.

In this sample, this clone turned up a few times. The rearrangement uses TRBV6-2 or TRBV6-3 and TRBJ2-7; D not resolved. The CDR3 runs to 11 residues. Trimming stripped 2 bases from V and 5 bases from J, with 4 bases between. Germline V lookup: CDR1 MNHEY, CDR2 SVGEGT. This CDR3 reads CASSYVHEQYF. The CDR3 DNA sequence: TGTGCCAGCAGTTACGTACACGAGCAGTACTTC.

The genes are TRBV12-3 or TRBV12-4 and TRBJ1-2; D call uncertain. The CDR3 spans 13 residues. V was pared by 3 bases and J by 8 bases, with 13 bases between. Here the CDR3 reads CASSFTPIGGYTF. The CDR3 bases are TGTGCCAGCAGTTTCACCCCGATCGGAGGCTACACCTTC.

This clone rates as medium-sized. The chain carries TRBV28 and TRBJ1-2; TRBD1 matches at 7 bases. Unmatched junction bases numbered 20, after V lost 5 bases and J lost 14 bases. Looked up from germline, CDR1 is MDHEN and CDR2 is SYDVKM. The CDR3 sequence is 15 residues long. The CDR3 protein is CASSPNPDRVEAGTF. CDR3 in DNA: TGTGCCAGCAGTCCAAATCCAGACAGGGTGGAAGCGGGTACCTTC.

This clone was seen only a few times. A much larger clone differs by one base, so this may be a read error. The conserved phenylalanine or tryptophan normally closing the CDR3 is absent here, so this likely arose from a read error. The chain has TRBV27 and TRBJ2-5; no clear D gene. Per germline, CDR1 MNHEY and CDR2 SMNVEV (reference sequence). The V gene lost 0 bases and the J gene lost 2 bases, with 7 bases spanning the gap. CDR3 length: 14 amino acids. The DNA of the CDR3 is TGTGCCAGCAGTTTATCTCGGATGCAAGAGACCCAGTACGTC. Protein sequence: CASSLSRMQETQYV.

This clone was counted only a few times. This chain links TRBV27 with TRBJ2-7; TRBD2 agrees at 11 bases. This CDR3 comprises 16 residues. Germline V gene data show CDR1 as MNHEY and CDR2 as SMNVEV (reference sequence). After removal of 5 bases from V and 2 bases from J, the junction contained 8 bases not matched to a gene. This CDR3 reads CASSPPGLAATYEQYF. For the CDR3, the DNA is TGTGCCAGCAGTCCGCCGGGACTAGCGGCTACCTACGAGCAGTACTTC.

This clone was seen only a few times. The gene calls are TRBV9 and TRBJ1-1; D gene ambiguous. The germline V and J ends were trimmed by 0 bases and 5 bases, with 11 bases remaining between them. CDR1 SGDLS and CDR2 YYNGEE come from the germline V gene. The CDR3 loop spans 14 amino acids. The CDR3 sequence is CASSVGGVRTEAFF. The CDR3 DNA is TGTGCCAGCAGCGTAGGAGGAGTTAGGACTGAAGCTTTCTTT.

The J gene is TRBJ2-7, the V gene TRBV20-1, with 8 bases matching TRBD1. CDR1 is DFQATT, CDR2 SNEGSKA, per germline (reference sequence). The CDR3 length is 14 residues. Trimming took 3 bases from V and 0 from J; bases not matched to a gene: 4. The CDR3 nucleotides are TGCAGTGCTAGGGACAGGGAATACTCCTACGAGCAGTACTTC. Amino acid sequence: CSARDREYSYEQYF.

The rearrangement links TRBV30 to TRBJ1-2; no firm D call. Germline-derived CDR1 and CDR2 are GTSNPN and SVGIG (reference sequence). V lost 0 bases, J lost 3 bases, and 14 bases lay in between. This CDR3 spans 15 amino acids. CDR3 amino acids: CAWSVLGRRDYGYTF. In nucleotides, the CDR3 is TGTGCCTGGAGTGTACTTGGTAGGCGGGACTATGGCTACACCTTC.

By share, this clone ranks as medium-sized (0.01 to 0.1%). This chain links TRBV28 with TRBJ2-2, with TRBD2 identical over 8 bases. Germline CDR1 is MDHEN and CDR2 is SYDVKM. The CDR3 runs 14 residues. J was trimmed by 5 bases and V by 6 bases; bases with no gene match: 5. The CDR3 protein is CASRAGDFTGELFF. Written as DNA, the CDR3 is TGTGCCAGCAGAGCGGGAGATTTTACCGGGGAGCTGTTTTTT.

At least ten counts were recorded for this clone. The genes are TRBV7-2 and TRBJ2-1; 8 bases agree with TRBD2. CDR1 is SGHTA and CDR2 is FQGNSA in the germline V gene. V lost 4 bases to trimming and J lost 0 bases; unmatched junction nucleotides: 11. This CDR3 contains 18 residues. CDR3 nucleotides: TGTGCCAGCAGCTCTAACGGGCGGGAGGCCAGCTCCTACAATGAGCAGTTCTTC. As protein: CASSSNGREASSYNEQFF.

V is TRBV10-3 and J is TRBJ1-2; D unresolved. The CDR3 consists of 14 residues. CDR1 and CDR2 (germline): ENHRY, SYGVKD. Trimming cost V 0 bases and J 4 bases, with 9 bases left between them. The DNA of the CDR3 is TGTGCCATCAGTGAGTCAGCAGGAGCCTATGGCTACACCTTC. Translating gives CAISESAGAYGYTF.

The chain is built from TRBV18 and TRBJ1-1, with D hard to call. Trimming left V 0 bases short and J 1 base short, with 6 bases between. CDR1 KGHSH and CDR2 LQKENI come from the germline V gene. The CDR3 is 14 amino acids. The CDR3 region is CASSPPGRNTEAFF. The CDR3 DNA reads TGTGCCAGCTCACCACCGGGCAGGAACACTGAAGCTTTCTTT. The full variable domain, its missing parts supplied by reference TRBV18 and TRBJ1-1, is NAGVMQNPRHLVRRRGQEARLRCSPMKGHSHVYWYRQLPEEGLKFMVYLQKENIIDESGMPKERFSAEFPKEGPSILRIQQVVRGDSAAYFCASSPPGRNTEAFFGQGTRLTVV.

J is TRBJ1-2 and V is TRBV7-9; D gene uncertain. V was cut by 5 bases and J by 2 bases, with 12 bases left in between. CDR1 is SEHNR and CDR2 is FQNEAQ in the germline V gene (reference sequence). The CDR3 sequence is 14 residues long. This CDR3 reads CASSPPSTNYGYTF. In nucleotides, the CDR3 is TGTGCCAGCAGCCCTCCTTCAACGAACTATGGCTACACCTTC.

The V and J genes are TRBV20-1 and TRBJ2-3; 7 bases are shared with TRBD2. Per the germline V gene, CDR1 is DFQATT and CDR2 is SNEGSKA (reference sequence). The V segment lost 5 bases and the J segment 0 bases; nucleotides outside the gene matches: 2. The CDR3 is 13 amino acids. CDR3 bases: TGCAGTGCTCAAGCGGGAAGCACAGATACGCAGTATTTT. Its protein product is CSAQAGSTDTQYF.

The CDR3 DNA is TGTGCCAGCAGTGAAGGCTTGGGTAAAGGTGAAAAACTGTTTTTT. This encodes CASSEGLGKGEKLFF. This rearrangement joins TRBV6-1 to TRBJ1-4; D remains unclear. The CDR3 length is 15 residues. Germline V lookup: CDR1 MNHNS, CDR2 SASEGT. V was shortened by 1 base and J by 7 bases, with 13 bases between the two germline ends.

In the case of this clone: This CDR3 is missing its conserved last phenylalanine or tryptophan, likely due to a read error. The J gene is TRBJ2-1, the V gene TRBV7-3, with D possibly matching TRBD1 (6 bases). Germline V gene data show CDR1 as SGHTA and CDR2 as FQGTGA. The CDR3 contains 12 residues. V lost 7 bases to trimming and J lost 8 bases, with 12 bases between them. The CDR3 loop reads CASIRGRDEQFL. Written as DNA, the CDR3 is TGTGCCAGCATCAGGGGTAGGGATGAGCAGTTCCTC.

By share, this clone counts as medium-sized. The J gene is TRBJ1-2, the V gene TRBV12-3 or TRBV12-4; TRBD1 aligns across 8 bases. V lost 6 bases to trimming and J lost 8 bases; unmatched junction nucleotides: 5. This CDR3 comprises 12 residues. DNA for the CDR3: TGTGCCAGCAGACAGGGGGGGGCGGGCTACACCTTC. Translated: CASRQGGAGYTF.

This clone was seen only a few times. The V and J genes are TRBV6-1 and TRBJ2-7, with a possible D match to TRBD2 (5 bases). Germline lookup yields CDR1 MNHNS and CDR2 SASEGT. CDR3 length: 12 amino acids. V lost 7 bases to trimming and J lost 2 bases, with 9 bases between them. The CDR3 loop reads CASKKRAYEQYF. The CDR3 nucleotides are TGTGCCAGCAAAAAGAGGGCCTACGAGCAGTACTTC.

On this clone: A read error may produce the germline difference seen at one junction end. The chain joins TRBV6-1 to TRBJ2-3; D might be TRBD1 or TRBD2, each matching 5 bases. CDR3 length: 13 amino acids. Germline CDR1 and CDR2: MNHNS and SASEGT. The CDR3 DNA reads TGTGTCAGCAGTACGGGACCGAAGGATACGCAGTATTTT. Translating it yields CVSSTGPKDTQYF.

This clone was observed many times. The chain combines TRBV7-2 with TRBJ2-5; 11 nucleotides align to TRBD1. J lost 5 bases, V lost 6 bases, and 14 bases had no gene match. CDR1 and CDR2 (germline): SGHTA, FQGNSA. This CDR3 region has 17 residues. CDR3 region: CASSYGTGGHFRETQYF. The CDR3 bases are TGTGCCAGCAGTTACGGGACAGGGGGACATTTCCGGGAGACCCAGTACTTC.